This T cell receptor (beta chain) appears in the sequencing data of a study of blood T cell repertoires in COVID-19. Study information: Samples came from the United States, Italy and Spain, spanning acute and convalescent COVID-19. T cells, B-cell-depleted T cells, or PBMCs provided the cDNA or gDNA that served as material.

The V gene end was trimmed by 2 bases and the J gene end by 4 bases; junction bases not matched to a gene: 2. CDR3 length: 16 residues. Germline CDR1 is MNHEY and CDR2 is SVGAGI. Here immunoSEQ multiplex PCR was the method, and the copy in TCRdb shows in-frame clones only, minus some. The sample carries approximately 150,000 clones, over 75% recorded once. This sequence joins TRBV6-5 and TRBJ2-6; 10 positions agree with TRBD2. The sample consisted of peripheral blood. The clonotype originates from a man in his sixties with active or convalescent COVID-19. The CDR3 sequence: CASSYEGLAGANVLTF. CDR3 in DNA: TGTGCCAGCAGTTACGAGGGACTAGCGGGGGCCAACGTCCTGACTTTC.